The 13 T cell receptor beta chains presented below share a single source sample, sequenced in a study of T cells after yellow fever vaccination (dated by TCRdb to the late 2010s). Library generation was performed with 5' RACE. Sequencing used an Illumina HiSeq 2500. TCRdb applied fastp at Q25 and MiXCR to the public reads, then kept only in-frame beta chains. Rows with a matching CDR3 protein are joined into one entry that keeps the most common DNA and genes. This sample gives a few hundred thousand distinct CDR3 sequences in total; under 15% of them show up just once. The ten largest make up about 0.51% of the sample. The treatment or condition label, as the study defines it: live attenuated yellow fever vaccine strain. Specimen: CD4+ T cells sorted from PBMCs, collected 45 days after the yellow fever booster vaccination. Receptor source: a young man who received the YFV17D yellow fever vaccine.

The chain joins TRBV7-2 to TRBJ2-7; 7 bases line up with TRBD1. Per germline, CDR1 SGHTA and CDR2 FQGNSA. V gave up 8 bases and J gave up 2 bases; unmatched junction bases: 9. The CDR3 is 14 residues long. CDR3 bases: TGTGCCAGCGGATATCCAGGGACAGCCTACGAGCAGTACTTC. It encodes CASGYPGTAYEQYF.

The chain employs TRBV7-2 and TRBJ1-5, with TRBD1 matching over 10 bases. Germline lookup yields CDR1 SGHTA and CDR2 FQGNSA. J gave up 3 bases and V 0 bases, and 2 bases lay outside the gene matches. CDR3 length equals 16 residues. The CDR3, as DNA: TGTGCCAGCAGCTTAGCGGGACAGGGGATCAATCAGCCCCAGCATTTT. It is translated as CASSLAGQGINQPQHF.

The table lists this clonotype with a few counts. The gene calls are TRBV29-1 and TRBJ2-1; D is perhaps TRBD2 (5 bases). Germline CDR1 and CDR2: SQVTM and ANQGSEA. The CDR3 is 14 amino acids. V lost 7 bases, J lost 0 bases, and 13 bases lay in between. The CDR3 nucleotides read TGCAGCGCCACCATCCGGGGCTCCTACAATGAGCAGTTCTTC. Protein sequence: CSATIRGSYNEQFF.

This rearrangement joins TRBV7-2 to TRBJ2-3, with 9 bases lining up with TRBD2. The germline CDR1 and CDR2 sequences are SGHTA and FQGNSA. The CDR3 spans 14 residues. J was trimmed by 7 bases and V by 5 bases; bases with no gene match: 7. The CDR3 protein is CASSPAGGPNTQYF. CDR3 DNA: TGTGCCAGCAGCCCTGCGGGGGGGCCGAATACGCAGTATTTT.

CDR3 residues: CATSRAPSSAYEQYF. DNA for the CDR3: TGTGCCACCAGCAGAGCCCCTAGCAGCGCCTACGAGCAGTACTTC. The chain couples TRBV15 to TRBJ2-7, with TRBD2 as a possible D gene (5 bases). Germline assignment: CDR1 LNHNV and CDR2 YYDKDF (reference sequence). CDR3 size: 15 residues. Deletions cut 1 base from V and 2 bases from J, with 12 bases between. Variable domain in full (rest from reference TRBV15 and TRBJ2-7): DAMVIQNPRYQVTQFGKPVTLSCSQTLNHNVMYWYQQKSSQAPKLLFHYYDKDFNNEADTPDNFQSRRPNTSFCFLDIRSPGLGDTAMYLCATSRAPSSAYEQYFGPGTRLTVT.

V is TRBV20-1 and J is TRBJ2-7, with TRBD2 identical over 8 bases. This CDR3 is 14 amino acids long. V shed 0 bases, J shed 10 bases, and the junction held 11 bases outside the gene matches. Germline CDR1 reads DFQATT; CDR2 reads SNEGSKA (reference sequence). The CDR3 coding sequence is TGCAGTGCTAGAGATGGGCGGGGGGCGAGGTCTCAGTACTTC. It translates to CSARDGRGARSQYF.

The sample holds a few counts of this clonotype. CDR3 bases: TGCGCCAGCAGCTCCGGGACTAGCACCTACAATGAGCAGTTCTTC. This sequence encodes CASSSGTSTYNEQFF. The chain recombines TRBV5-1 with TRBJ2-1; 9 bases map to TRBD2. The CDR3 consists of 15 residues. CDR1 and CDR2 from the germline V gene are SGHRS and YFSETQ. The V gene end was trimmed by 3 bases and the J gene end by 2 bases; junction bases not matched to a gene: 3.

This chain uses TRBV7-2 with TRBJ2-2; no reliable D call. V was trimmed by 1 base and J by 5 bases, leaving 8 bases between them. CDR3 length: 14 amino acids. The germline gives CDR1 SGHTA, CDR2 FQGNSA. The CDR3 DNA reads TGTGCCAGCAGCTTAGGTTTAAGGACCGGGGAGCTGTTTTTT. It codes for CASSLGLRTGELFF.

The gene calls are TRBV5-1 and TRBJ2-5; no clear D. The CDR3 extends over 16 amino acids. Deletions cut 1 base from V and 1 base from J, with 14 bases between. Germline CDR1 is SGHRS and CDR2 is YFSETQ. The CDR3 here is CASSLTPHGTQETQYF. CDR3 in DNA: TGCGCCAGCAGCTTGACGCCTCACGGAACCCAAGAGACCCAGTACTTC. The whole variable domain, remainder taken from reference TRBV5-1 and TRBJ2-5, is KAGVTQTPRYLIKTRGQQVTLSCSPISGHRSVSWYQQTPGQGLQFLFEYFSETQRNKGNFPGRFSGRQFSNSRSEMNVSTLELGDSALYLCASSLTPHGTQETQYFGPGTRLLVL.

This clonotype was seen a handful of times. The V and J genes are TRBV10-3 and TRBJ2-5; 7 nucleotides align to TRBD1. The V gene's germline CDR1 is ENHRY and CDR2 SYGVKD. The CDR3 runs 15 residues. V gave up 9 bases and J gave up 5 bases; unmatched junction bases: 15. Here the CDR3 reads CAIRTGEAAGETQYF. The CDR3 bases are TGTGCCATTAGGACAGGAGAGGCAGCAGGGGAGACCCAGTACTTC.

The chain is built from TRBV7-2 and TRBJ2-1; D remains ambiguous. The germline CDR1 and CDR2 sequences are SGHTA and FQGNSA. V gave up 6 bases and J gave up 5 bases, with 20 bases separating them. The CDR3 is 16 residues long. The CDR3 DNA follows: TGTGCCAGCAGACCCCAGTTGGTTGGGTGGAACAATGAGCAGTTCTTC. Translating it yields CASRPQLVGWNNEQFF.

The V call is TRBV7-2, the J call TRBJ2-5; tentatively, D is TRBD1 (5 bases). The V end lost 3 bases, the J end lost 1 base, and 9 bases lay between the germline ends. This CDR3 region has 14 residues. CDR1 and CDR2 from the germline V gene are SGHTA and FQGNSA. CDR3: CASSLGPLQETQYF. The CDR3 DNA reads TGTGCCAGCAGCTTGGGGCCTCTCCAAGAGACCCAGTACTTC.

CDR3 in DNA: TGTGCCAGCAGCCAAGATTTAGCGGTCTCCTACGAGCAGTACTTC. It codes for CASSQDLAVSYEQYF. The genes are TRBV3-1 and TRBJ2-7; possibly TRBD2 for D (6 bases). There are 15 residues in the CDR3. Germline V CDR1 and CDR2: LGHDT, YNNKEL (reference sequence). V dropped 0 bases and J dropped 0 bases, with 9 bases sitting between them.